This T cell receptor beta chain was documented in a study of blood T cell repertoires in COVID-19. Assay: immunoSEQ multiplex PCR; the TCRdb copy retains only in-frame clones and omits some. The repertoire includes 96,000 or so clones, 70% to 90% of them detected once, and about 2.7% sits in the top ten. The clonotype comes from an elderly woman with acute or convalescent COVID-19. Source material: peripheral blood.

This chain's CDR3 is CASSLELALYNEQFF. The CDR3 nucleotides read TGCGCCAGCAGCTTGGAACTAGCGCTCTACAATGAGCAGTTCTTC. The chain combines TRBV5-1 with TRBJ2-1, with 7 positions matching TRBD2. V lost 0 bases to trimming and J lost 3 bases; unmatched junction nucleotides: 3. CDR1 SGHRS and CDR2 YFSETQ come from the germline V gene. This CDR3 has 15 amino acids.